Below are 26 T cell receptor beta chains sequenced from a single sample in a study of shared clonotypes between healthy human individuals. The data were produced by immunoSEQ multiplex PCR, yet TCRdb's version contains in-frame clones alone and is incomplete. Of 2 million to 3 million clones listed, more than 85% are singletons. The sequencing sample was made of naive CD4+ T cells from PBMCs. Subset of the sample: CD45RA+ positively selected. These TCRs come from a man between 18 and 35 years old in good health. Some clones in this sample may be carry-over from other donors' samples.

The chain recombines TRBV7-2 with TRBJ2-5; a weak D match, TRBD2 (7 bases). The CDR3 runs 13 residues. V dropped 5 bases and J dropped 5 bases, with 12 bases sitting between them. CDR1 and CDR2 from the germline V gene are SGHTA and FQGNSA. The CDR3 DNA is TGTGCCAGCAGCCGGGGGGCCAGGGAGACCCAGTACTTC. As protein: CASSRGARETQYF. Full variable domain (remainder filled in from reference TRBV7-2 and TRBJ2-5): GAGVSQSPSNKVTEKGKDVELRCDPISGHTALYWYRQSLGQGLEFLIYFQGNSAPDKSGLPSDRFSAERTGGSVSTLTIQRTQQEDSAVYLCASSRGARETQYFGPGTRLLVL.

The rearrangement uses TRBV5-1 and TRBJ1-1; D possibly corresponds to TRBD1 (6 bases). CDR3 size: 14 residues. Trimming pared 6 bases from V and 5 bases from J, leaving 17 bases between. Germline CDR1 SGHRS, CDR2 YFSETQ. Here the CDR3 reads CASTAQGPLTEAFF. CDR3 nucleotides: TGCGCCAGCACGGCACAGGGCCCTCTAACTGAAGCTTTCTTT.

To note about this clone: Additional DNA sequences in this sample encode the identical CDR3. The rearrangement links TRBV18 to TRBJ2-2; a possible D gene is TRBD1 (5 bases). Trimming took 3 bases from V and 1 from J, leaving 6 bases between them. The CDR3 sequence is 14 residues long. CDR1 is KGHSH, CDR2 LQKENI, per germline. The CDR3: CASSPDRNTGELFF. CDR3 nucleotide sequence: TGTGCCAGCTCACCTGACAGGAACACCGGGGAGCTGTTTTTT. Using reference TRBV18 and TRBJ2-2 for the parts outside the CDR3, the full variable domain is NAGVMQNPRHLVRRRGQEARLRCSPMKGHSHVYWYRQLPEEGLKFMVYLQKENIIDESGMPKERFSAEFPKEGPSILRIQQVVRGDSAAYFCASSPDRNTGELFFGEGSRLTVL.

The chain links TRBV5-1 to TRBJ1-1; the D is unclear. This CDR3 is built from 13 residues. Germline CDR1 SGHRS, CDR2 YFSETQ. The V and J ends lost 3 bases and 6 bases respectively, with 12 bases between them. As DNA, the CDR3 is TGCGCCAGCAGCTCTGGGCCCGATTCTGAAGCTTTCTTT. Amino acid sequence: CASSSGPDSEAFF.

V gene TRBV7-3 combines with J gene TRBJ1-1, with D unresolved. The CDR3 is 17 residues long. V was pared by 5 bases and J by 1 base, with 20 bases between. Germline values: CDR1 SGHTA, CDR2 FQGTGA. CDR3 in DNA: TGTGCCAGCAGCCGACCCGGGCTGGGAGAGGGGAACACTGAAGCTTTCTTT. Protein: CASSRPGLGEGNTEAFF. Variable domain in full (rest from reference TRBV7-3 and TRBJ1-1): GAGVSQTPSNKVTEKGKYVELRCDPISGHTALYWYRQSLGQGPEFLIYFQGTGAADDSGLPNDRFFAVRPEGSVSTLKIQRTERGDSAVYLCASSRPGLGEGNTEAFFGQGTRLTVV.

The chain couples TRBV6-1 to TRBJ2-7, with TRBD2 identical over 8 bases. V shed 6 bases and J 3 bases; nucleotides not matched to a gene: 7. There are 14 residues in the CDR3. Per the germline V gene, CDR1 is MNHNS and CDR2 is SASEGT. CDR3 nucleotides: TGTGCCAGCAGGGACACTAGCGGTTACTACGAGCAGTACTTC. Its translation: CASRDTSGYYEQYF.

CDR3 DNA: TGTGCCAGCAGTGATCGGGGCCTGCTAGGCGATAATAATTCACCCCTCCACTTT. Encoded protein: CASSDRGLLGDNNSPLHF. V gene TRBV2 combines with J gene TRBJ1-6, with D maybe TRBD1 (5 bases). The germline gives CDR1 SNHLY, CDR2 FYNNEI. Deletions cut 3 bases from V and 5 bases from J, with 20 bases between. The CDR3 has 18 amino acids.

The V and J genes are TRBV5-1 and TRBJ2-3, with D unresolved. Trimming pared 7 bases from V and 2 bases from J, leaving 17 bases between. The CDR3 contains 15 residues. Germline V lookup: CDR1 SGHRS, CDR2 YFSETQ. In DNA, the CDR3 is TGCGCCAGCCTTACCCAGGACGCAGACACAGATACGCAGTATTTT. Translation: CASLTQDADTDTQYF.

The chain joins TRBV28 to TRBJ2-1, with a weak D call TRBD2 (6 bases). Germline values: CDR1 MDHEN, CDR2 SYDVKM. The CDR3 spans 15 residues. V was pared by 7 bases and J by 1 base, with 14 bases between. The CDR3, as DNA: TGTGCCAGCATCTCGGCGGGGCCTTCCTACAATGAGCAGTTCTTC. This sequence encodes CASISAGPSYNEQFF.

CDR3 sequence: CASSFATSGSANEQFF. CDR3 DNA: TGCGCCAGCAGCTTCGCGACTAGCGGGAGTGCCAATGAGCAGTTCTTC. This chain links TRBV5-1 with TRBJ2-1; TRBD2 aligns across 12 bases. Germline V gene lookup returns CDR1 SGHRS and CDR2 YFSETQ. J was trimmed by 6 bases and V by 2 bases; bases with no gene match: 6. The CDR3 contains 16 residues.

V is TRBV6-5 and J is TRBJ2-5; perhaps TRBD2 as D (5 bases). The germline CDR1 and CDR2 sequences are MNHEY and SVGAGI. This CDR3 has 14 amino acids. With 5 bases removed from V and 7 bases from J, the gap between germline ends came to 17 bases. The CDR3: CASSPLGIGGTQYF. For the CDR3, the DNA is TGTGCCAGCAGTCCCCTCGGGATTGGCGGGACCCAGTACTTC.

The chain couples TRBV5-4 to TRBJ1-1; D not resolved. CDR1 and CDR2 (germline): SGHNT, YYREEE (reference sequence). CDR3 size: 13 residues. V shed 0 bases and J shed 3 bases, with 6 bases lying between them. CDR3 in DNA: TGTGCCAGCAGCTTGGCCTATGACACTGAAGCTTTCTTT. The encoded protein is CASSLAYDTEAFF.

V and J are TRBV27 and TRBJ2-7; D may correspond to TRBD1 or TRBD2 (6 bases each). This CDR3 contains 13 residues. The V gene's germline CDR1 is MNHEY and CDR2 SMNVEV (reference sequence). Trimming stripped 2 bases from V and 7 bases from J, with 12 bases between. The DNA of the CDR3 is TGTGCCAGCAGTTTAGTAGGGGGGAAAGAGCAGTACTTC. Amino acid sequence: CASSLVGGKEQYF.

The CDR3 nucleotides are TGTGCCAGCAGTGCACAACCGGGACGGACAGAAATAGAGCAGTACTTC. It translates to CASSAQPGRTEIEQYF. This chain joins TRBV6-1 and TRBJ2-7; D might be TRBD1 (6 bases). Per germline, CDR1 MNHNS and CDR2 SASEGT. The CDR3 spans 16 residues. V was clipped by 4 bases and J by 7 bases, with 23 bases between them.

The chain joins TRBV6-4 to TRBJ2-3; TRBD2 matches at 14 bases. V was pared by 3 bases and J by 4 bases, with 6 bases of the junction left unmatched. The germline gives CDR1 MRHNA, CDR2 SNTAGT. There are 17 residues in the CDR3. The CDR3 region is CASSERLAGGPADTQYF. The DNA for the CDR3 is TGTGCCAGCAGTGAGAGACTAGCGGGAGGGCCCGCAGATACGCAGTATTTT.

The genes are TRBV20-1 and TRBJ1-1, with D perhaps matching TRBD1 (5 bases). The CDR3 covers 11 residues. Germline CDR1 DFQATT, CDR2 SNEGSKA (reference sequence). As DNA, the CDR3 is TGCAGCCAACGAGGGGCAAAGAGGACATTCTTT. It yields the protein CSQRGAKRTFF.

This chain uses TRBV11-3 with TRBJ2-3; maybe TRBD1 (6 bases). The V gene's germline CDR1 is SGHNT and CDR2 YENEEA. The CDR3 runs to 17 residues. With 1 base removed from V and 0 bases from J, the gap between germline ends came to 14 bases. CDR3 sequence reads: CASSLGVGDTSTDTQYF. The CDR3 nucleotides read TGTGCCAGCAGCTTAGGGGTCGGGGACACCAGCACAGATACGCAGTATTTT. The whole variable domain, remainder taken from reference TRBV11-3 and TRBJ2-3, is EAGVVQSPRYKIIEKKQPVAFWCNPISGHNTLYWYLQNLGQGPELLIRYENEEAVDDSQLPKDRFSAERLKGVDSTLKIQPAELGDSAVYLCASSLGVGDTSTDTQYFGPGTRLTVL.

This chain connects TRBV18 to TRBJ2-2; D unresolved. CDR3 size: 13 residues. Looked up from germline, CDR1 is KGHSH and CDR2 is LQKENI. The V end was cut by 3 bases, the J end by 1 base, with 3 bases between. The CDR3 sequence is CASSPENTGELFF. The CDR3 DNA reads as TGTGCCAGCTCACCCGAGAACACCGGGGAGCTGTTTTTT.

The J gene is TRBJ1-2, the V gene TRBV5-4, with D possibly matching TRBD1 (6 bases). The germline V gene encodes CDR1 SGHNT and CDR2 YYREEE (reference sequence). This CDR3 comprises 14 residues. The V end lost 4 bases, the J end lost 4 bases, and 14 bases lay between the germline ends. This CDR3 reads CASSPGGAPYGYTF. The CDR3, as DNA: TGTGCCAGCAGCCCCGGGGGGGCTCCCTATGGCTACACCTTC.

The rearrangement joins TRBV2 to TRBJ2-1, with TRBD2 matching over 12 bases. Germline lookup yields CDR1 SNHLY and CDR2 FYNNEI. V was clipped by 6 bases and J by 6 bases; unmatched bases: 6. This CDR3 has 15 residues. The CDR3 sequence is CASSFTSGRSNEQFF. The CDR3 bases are TGTGCCAGCAGCTTCACTAGCGGGAGGAGCAATGAGCAGTTCTTC.

The V gene is TRBV6-1, the J gene TRBJ2-7; 8 bases line up with TRBD2. Germline trimming cut 5 bases from V and 5 bases from J; bases unmatched to any gene: 11. This CDR3 contains 15 residues. Per germline, CDR1 MNHNS and CDR2 SASEGT. CDR3 bases: TGTGCCAGCAGTCTTCGGGGGGGGGAAACCGACGAGCAGTACTTC. Translated: CASSLRGGETDEQYF.

CDR3 bases: TGTGCCTGGAGTGATAACAGATATGAAGCTTTCTTT. Its translation: CAWSDNRYEAFF. The V call is TRBV30, the J call TRBJ1-1; D remains ambiguous. Germline V gives CDR1 GTSNPN, CDR2 SVGIG (reference sequence). This CDR3 spans 12 amino acids. V shed 1 base and J shed 7 bases, with 10 bases lying between them.

J is TRBJ1-4 and V is TRBV18; unclear D gene. CDR1 is KGHSH and CDR2 is LQKENI in the germline V gene. The CDR3 loop spans 11 amino acids. V lost 4 bases and J lost 5, with 2 bases in between. The chain's CDR3 is CASSQNEKLFF. In nucleotides, the CDR3 is TGTGCCAGCTCACAAAATGAAAAACTGTTTTTT.

This clone appeared a single time. The chain links TRBV5-1 to TRBJ2-2; 10 nucleotides agree with TRBD2. CDR1 is SGHRS and CDR2 is YFSETQ in the germline V gene. The ends lost 2 bases at V and 4 bases at J; junction bases unmatched: 5. There are 16 residues in the CDR3. In DNA, the CDR3 is TGCGCCAGCAGCTTTATAGCGGGAGGTGTCACCGGGGAGCTGTTTTTT. The encoded protein is CASSFIAGGVTGELFF.

V gene TRBV11-1 combines with J gene TRBJ1-1; D gene ambiguous. Germline V gene sequence: CDR1 SGHAT, CDR2 FQDESV (reference sequence). The CDR3 loop spans 13 amino acids. V was trimmed by 8 bases and J by 3 bases, leaving 13 bases between them. This CDR3 is CASAQIGDTEAFF. The CDR3 DNA sequence: TGTGCCAGCGCCCAAATTGGGGACACTGAAGCTTTCTTT.

The chain is built from TRBV11-3 and TRBJ1-2; possible D gene TRBD1, 5 bases. The CDR3 consists of 15 residues. The V end was cut by 5 bases, the J end by 8 bases, with 21 bases between. Germline V gene lookup returns CDR1 SGHNT and CDR2 YENEEA. CDR3 protein: CASSIVTGPLRGYTF. The CDR3 coding sequence is TGTGCCAGCAGCATCGTGACGGGGCCCCTGAGAGGCTACACCTTC.